Listed below are T cell receptor beta chains from one sample, sequenced in a study of identical twins. Each CDR3 protein gets one entry after TCRdb re-called the 5' RACE reads with MiXCR. This sample has approximately 300,000 distinct CDR3 sequences, with around 9.7% found just once. These sequences were also reported in another study, on yellow fever vaccine responses in identical twins.

Sequencing was carried out using CD8+ T cells sorted from blood. The receptors here all came from a woman under 30 in good health. Each CDR3 is given with its conserved first and last residue. D genes are given only for firm matches. A row's size may be missing; if present it is once, few, many or a size class.

j_call	clone_size	v_call	d_call	cdr3_nt	cdr3_aa
TRBJ2-7	few	TRBV27	TRBD1	TGTGCCAGCAGCCTGACAGGGGGCCTCTACGAGCAGTACTTC	CASSLTGGLYEQYF
TRBJ2-1	.	TRBV27	TRBD2	TGTGCCAGCAGTTTTAGCGGGGGGGCAAATGAGCAGTTCTTC	CASSFSGGANEQFF
TRBJ2-1	few	TRBV12-5	.	TGTGCTAGTGGTTTTACCGGGGATGAGCAGTTCTTC	CASGFTGDEQFF
TRBJ2-7	many	TRBV28	.	TGTGCCAGCAGTTTGAGACAGACCTACGAGCAGTACTTC	CASSLRQTYEQYF
TRBJ2-1	.	TRBV6-1	TRBD2	TGTGCCAGCAGTGCGGGAGGGAAATATGAGCAGTTCTTC	CASSAGGKYEQFF
TRBJ2-1	many	TRBV5-1	TRBD1	TGCGCCAGCAGCTTGTCCGGGACAGGGGTGTATAATGAGCAGTTCTTC	CASSLSGTGVYNEQFF
TRBJ1-2	.	TRBV29-1	.	TGCAGCTTCCTCTATGAGGCGGGTGGCTACACCTTC	CSFLYEAGGYTF
TRBJ2-1	many	TRBV5-1	TRBD2	TGCGCCAGCAGCTGGATGACTAGCGGGGGGGGCAATGAGCAGTTCTTC	CASSWMTSGGGNEQFF
TRBJ2-4	many	TRBV27	.	TGTGCCAGCATGGACAGCTTAGCCAAAAACATTCAGTACTTC	CASMDSLAKNIQYF
TRBJ2-1	many	TRBV7-9	.	TGTGCCAGCAGCCTTGGGGGGTTTGACAGGACGGAGCAGTTCTTC	CASSLGGFDRTEQFF
TRBJ1-5	many	TRBV6-5	.	TGTGCCAGCAGTTACGCCGGCGAGCCCCAGCATTTT	CASSYAGEPQHF
TRBJ1-1	.	TRBV18	.	TGTGCCAGCTCACCAAGCCCGGGGTCCACTGAAGCTTTCTTT	CASSPSPGSTEAFF
TRBJ2-7	.	TRBV7-2	TRBD1	TGTGCCAGCAGCCCCCAGGGACAGAATTACGAGCAGTACTTC	CASSPQGQNYEQYF
TRBJ2-3	medium-sized	TRBV7-2	TRBD2	TGTGCCAGCAGCTTAGCCCTAGCGGGGGGTCCTAGCACAGATACGCAGTATTTT	CASSLALAGGPSTDTQYF
TRBJ2-7	many	TRBV20-1	TRBD1	TGCAGTGCCGAAACAGGGGGAATATCCTACGAGCAGTACTTC	CSAETGGISYEQYF
TRBJ2-7	.	TRBV7-9	TRBD2	TGTGCCCCGGGGGGTCTGTCCTACGAGCAGTACTTC	CAPGGLSYEQYF
TRBJ2-5	few	TRBV4-1	.	TGCGCCAGCAGCCAACCCCCAAACAGGGCGAAAGAGACCCAGTACTTC	CASSQPPNRAKETQYF
TRBJ2-1	.	TRBV30	.	TGTGCCTGGAGTCCCGGTGGCTCCTACAATGAGCAGTTCTTC	CAWSPGGSYNEQFF
TRBJ1-1	many	TRBV6-5	.	TGTGCCAGCAGGTCCCTGAACACTGAAGCTTTCTTT	CASRSLNTEAFF
TRBJ1-2	many	TRBV20-1	TRBD1	TGCAGTGCTAGAGCCATGACAGGGCCCCCTAACTATGGCTACACCTTC	CSARAMTGPPNYGYTF
TRBJ2-3	few	TRBV7-9	TRBD1	TGTGCCAGCAGCACAAGGACAGGGGCTAGCACAGATACGCAGTATTTT	CASSTRTGASTDTQYF
TRBJ2-1	many	TRBV7-9	.	TGTGCCAGCAGCTCATGGGGGGAGGAGGGCTACAATGAGCAGTTCTTC	CASSSWGEEGYNEQFF
TRBJ1-5	many	TRBV7-9	.	TGTGCCAGCAGCTTAGCGATGGGACACACCTCGGAGCCCCAGCATTTT	CASSLAMGHTSEPQHF
TRBJ2-2	many	TRBV10-3	.	TGTGCCATAGGGACGCCCGAACTTGTGAACACCGGGGAGCTGTTTTTT	CAIGTPELVNTGELFF
TRBJ2-1	many	TRBV7-6	.	TGTGCCAGCATGGGGGGGGGCTATGAGCAGTTCTTC	CASMGGGYEQFF
TRBJ2-3	many	TRBV4-3	.	TGCGCCAGCAGCCAATTTCAAGGGAGTGGATCAGATACGCAGTATTTT	CASSQFQGSGSDTQYF
TRBJ2-7	many	TRBV11-2	TRBD2	TGTGCCAGCAGCCCGTTGACTAGCGGAGGTCTCCGGACGTCCTACGAGCAGTACTTC	CASSPLTSGGLRTSYEQYF
TRBJ2-3	.	TRBV19	TRBD1	TGTGCCAGTAGTATAGATGGGACAGAAAACACAGATACGCAGTATTTT	CASSIDGTENTDTQYF
TRBJ2-3	many	TRBV11-2	TRBD2	TGTGCCAGCAGCCCGGGGACTAGCGGGTATGCCTACTCTAGCACAGATACGCAGTATTTT	CASSPGTSGYAYSSTDTQYF
TRBJ2-7	.	TRBV4-3	.	TGCGCCAGCAGCCAGGACCGTTTATTAACGGACGAGCAGTACTTC	CASSQDRLLTDEQYF
TRBJ2-1	.	TRBV20-1	.	TGCAGTGCCCGCGGCCAGGGATTATACAATGAGCAGTTCTTC	CSARGQGLYNEQFF
TRBJ2-1	.	TRBV4-2	TRBD2	TGTGCCAGCAGCCAAGAACGCGGGACTAGCGGGATGTATGAGCAGTTCTTC	CASSQERGTSGMYEQFF
TRBJ2-7	few	TRBV2	.	TGTGCCAGCAGAGGACGGCTCTACGAGCAGTACTTC	CASRGRLYEQYF
TRBJ2-2	.	TRBV7-6	.	TGTGCCAGCAGCTTAGCGTACAGGCAGAACACCGGGGAGCTGTTTTTT	CASSLAYRQNTGELFF
TRBJ2-3	many	TRBV7-2	TRBD2	TGTGCCAGCAGCATTCTCCTAGCGGGAGTAGCAGATACGCAGTATTTT	CASSILLAGVADTQYF
TRBJ2-7	many	TRBV7-9	.	TGTGCCAGCAGCTTGGGTCAGTCGGAGCCCTCCTACGAGCAGTACTTC	CASSLGQSEPSYEQYF
TRBJ1-5	.	TRBV30	TRBD1	TGTGCCTGGGGGCGTCAGGGGGGCAATCAGCCCCAGCATTTT	CAWGRQGGNQPQHF
TRBJ2-6	.	TRBV4-3	TRBD1	TGCGCCAGCAGCCAAGCGGGACAGGGGTTATCTGGGGCCAACGTCCTGACTTTC	CASSQAGQGLSGANVLTF
TRBJ2-3	many	TRBV7-4	TRBD2	TGTGCCAGCAGCCCCACTCATCCAGCGGGGGACTACACAGATACGCAGTATTTT	CASSPTHPAGDYTDTQYF
TRBJ2-2	.	TRBV4-1	.	TGCGCCAGCAGCCGAAACCCCTCAGTTGGGGAGAACGGGGAGCTGTTTTTT	CASSRNPSVGENGELFF
TRBJ2-7	many	TRBV7-9	TRBD1	TGTGCCAGCGCCCTGGTCGGACAGGGTAGAGGGGACGAGCAGTACTTC	CASALVGQGRGDEQYF
TRBJ2-2	many	TRBV12-3/TRBV12-4	.	TGTGCCAGCAGTTCCGAAGACAGGAACGCGAACACCGGGGAGCTGTTTTTT	CASSSEDRNANTGELFF
TRBJ2-5	.	TRBV24-1	.	TGTGCCACCAGTGATACGGCGGGACAGCCCCTTCACCAAGAGACCCAGTACTTC	CATSDTAGQPLHQETQYF
TRBJ2-2	many	TRBV7-9	.	TGTGCCAGCAGCACGCCCGGGGAGCTGTTTTTT	CASSTPGELFF
TRBJ2-1	many	TRBV9	.	TGTGCCAGCAGCGTGGCAGGATCAAACAATGAGCAGTTCTTC	CASSVAGSNNEQFF
TRBJ2-7	.	TRBV10-3	.	TGTGCCATCAACAACGAGCAGTACTTC	CAINNEQYF
TRBJ2-3	many	TRBV7-9	TRBD2	TGTGCCAGCAGGAAGGGACTAGCGGTCACAGATACGCAGTATTTT	CASRKGLAVTDTQYF
TRBJ2-1	.	TRBV7-9	TRBD2	TGTGCCAGTAGCGGGAGCAGCGACAATGAGCAGTTCTTC	CASSGSSDNEQFF
TRBJ2-3	few	TRBV7-9	TRBD1	TGTGCCAGCAGCCAGCTGACAGGGTCTAGCACAGATACGCAGTATTTT	CASSQLTGSSTDTQYF
TRBJ2-7	few	TRBV7-2	TRBD2	TGTGCCAGCAGCTTAGGGCTAGCGGACACCTCCTACGAGCAGTACTTC	CASSLGLADTSYEQYF
TRBJ2-1	few	TRBV6-4	.	TGTGCCAGCAGTGACTCGGCGGAGGTAAATGAGCAGTTCTTC	CASSDSAEVNEQFF
TRBJ2-1	many	TRBV7-6	TRBD2	TGTGCCAGCAGCTCCGCGGGAGACGAGCAGTTCTTC	CASSSAGDEQFF
TRBJ1-2	many	TRBV6-1	.	TGTGCCAGCAGTCAAAGGACAGCTTACTATGGCTACACCTTC	CASSQRTAYYGYTF
TRBJ2-5	many	TRBV20-1	.	TGCAGTGCTAAGAAGGGGGGGGACCCCCAAGAGACCCAGTACTTC	CSAKKGGDPQETQYF
TRBJ2-7	few	TRBV18	.	TGTGCCAGCTCACCACCGGACCTCAGGGGTTACGAGCAGTACTTC	CASSPPDLRGYEQYF
TRBJ2-1	few	TRBV6-1	.	TGTGCCAGCAGCCTAGAGCGCAGGGGTAATGAGCAGTTCTTC	CASSLERRGNEQFF
TRBJ2-2	.	TRBV29-1	TRBD1	TGCAGCGTTGAAGAGGGACAGGGTCCGGCCGGGGAGCTGTTTTTT	CSVEEGQGPAGELFF
TRBJ2-7	few	TRBV6-6	TRBD2	TGTGCCAGCGCGGGGGGCTACGAGCAGTACTTC	CASAGGYEQYF
TRBJ1-6	.	TRBV20-1	TRBD1	TGCAGTGCTATAGACAGGGACGGGGCCCTCCACTTT	CSAIDRDGALHF